The 8 T cell receptor beta chains reported below all come from one sample, sequenced in a study of early T cells in non-severe SARS-CoV-2 infection (dated by TCRdb to about 2021). The method was 5' RACE. The sample was run on a NextSeq 500. Through fastp at Q25 and MiXCR, TCRdb rebuilt clones from the public reads, retaining in-frame beta chains. Rows merge per CDR3 protein into single entries with the most common DNA and genes. Recorded for this sample are about 76,000 distinct CDR3 sequences; less than 15% of them occurred a single time. Around 3.5% of the sample rests with the top ten. Sequencing used whole blood. These receptors were taken from an adult who was a healthcare worker with PCR-confirmed SARS-CoV-2 infection or an uninfected control (not recorded which).

There are a few counts of this clonotype. The genes are TRBV2 and TRBJ2-2; 14 bases match TRBD2. V lost 6 bases, J lost 2 bases, and 5 bases stayed unmatched. The CDR3 has 17 residues. Germline V CDR1 and CDR2: SNHLY, FYNNEI. Written as DNA, the CDR3 is TGTGCCAGCAGCGGGGGACTAGCGGGAGAAAACACCGGGGAGCTGTTTTTT. Translation: CASSGGLAGENTGELFF.

This clonotype was found many times. This chain connects TRBV14 to TRBJ2-6; D is ambiguous. Trimming stripped 6 bases from V and 0 bases from J, with 9 bases between. Germline CDR1 reads SGHDN; CDR2 reads FVKESK. The CDR3 is 15 residues long. This CDR3 reads CASRWGSSGANVLTF. The CDR3 DNA reads TGTGCCAGCAGGTGGGGATCCTCTGGGGCCAACGTCCTGACTTTC. The full variable domain, its missing parts supplied by reference TRBV14 and TRBJ2-6, is EAGVTQFPSHSVIEKGQTVTLRCDPISGHDNLYWYRRVMGKEIKFLLHFVKESKQDESGMPNNRFLAERTGGTYSTLKVQPAELEDSGVYFCASRWGSSGANVLTFGAGSRLTVL.

The V and J genes are TRBV10-2 and TRBJ2-4, with TRBD2 matching over 10 bases. CDR1 is WSHSY and CDR2 is SAAADI in the germline V gene. The V gene end was trimmed by 7 bases and the J gene end by 9 bases; junction bases not matched to a gene: 9. This CDR3 is 14 amino acids long. The chain's CDR3 is CASTPSGRGSIQYF. For the CDR3, the DNA is TGCGCCAGCACCCCTAGCGGGAGAGGGAGCATTCAGTACTTC.

This chain joins TRBV18 and TRBJ2-1, with 7 bases aligning to TRBD1. CDR3 length equals 16 residues. Germline V lookup: CDR1 KGHSH, CDR2 LQKENI. Germline trimming cut 6 bases from V and 4 bases from J; bases unmatched to any gene: 12. This chain's CDR3 is CASSPRVGQTYNEQFF. The CDR3 region has the DNA TGTGCCAGCTCTCCGCGGGTGGGACAGACATACAATGAGCAGTTCTTC.

This clonotype was seen ten or more times. CDR3 nucleotides: TGTGCCAGCAGTTTAGACGGGATGTCCTACAATGAGCAGTTCTTC. The encoded protein is CASSLDGMSYNEQFF. The rearrangement uses TRBV28 and TRBJ2-1, with a tentative D call TRBD2 (5 bases). The CDR3 totals 15 residues. Germline lookup yields CDR1 MDHEN and CDR2 SYDVKM. Trimming pared 2 bases from V and 1 base from J, leaving 9 bases between.

The chain carries TRBV7-2 and TRBJ2-5, with D maybe TRBD2 (5 bases). The CDR3 consists of 13 residues. Germline CDR1 SGHTA, CDR2 FQGNSA. Trimming pared 3 bases from V and 5 bases from J, leaving 10 bases between. The CDR3 here is CASSFQTIETQYF. The CDR3 region has the DNA TGTGCCAGCAGCTTCCAGACTATTGAGACCCAGTACTTC.

The gene calls are TRBV5-8 and TRBJ1-5; 8 nucleotides align to TRBD1. J was trimmed by 1 base and V by 4 bases; bases with no gene match: 7. CDR1 and CDR2 (germline): SGHTS, YDEGEE. The CDR3 totals 16 residues. The chain's CDR3 is CASSGPDRVSNQPQHF. CDR3 in DNA: TGTGCCAGCAGCGGACCGGACAGGGTGAGCAATCAGCCCCAGCATTTT.

The table lists this clonotype with many counts. This chain links TRBV20-1 with TRBJ2-1; D is perhaps TRBD1 (6 bases). V shed 0 bases and J shed 3 bases, with 15 bases lying between them. The CDR3 consists of 16 residues. Germline V lookup: CDR1 DFQATT, CDR2 SNEGSKA (reference sequence). The CDR3 is CSARDQGRGSYNEQFF. The CDR3 DNA reads as TGCAGTGCTAGAGATCAGGGCAGGGGAAGCTACAATGAGCAGTTCTTC.